One and the same sample provided the 13 T cell receptor beta chains below, sequenced in a study of CD8 T cells in Susac syndrome. Reverse transcription used roughly 0.5 to 1 ug RNA and random hexamers. MiXCR was run by TCRdb on the immunoSEQ multiplex PCR reads, yielding one entry per CDR3 protein. The sample contains approximately 230,000 distinct CDR3 sequences, just over 90% of which appear only once. The sequenced material came from CD4+ T cells from PBMCs. The receptor source for this set is a human donor with multiple sclerosis.

The V and J genes are TRBV30 and TRBJ2-6; D gene uncertain. The CDR3 is 18 residues long. From germline, CDR1 is GTSNPN and CDR2 SVGIG (reference sequence). Trimming took off 0 bases at V and 0 bases at J, with 15 bases between the two ends. CDR3 amino acids: CAWSVGFRRNSGANVLTF. The DNA for the CDR3 is TGTGCCTGGAGTGTAGGATTTCGCAGGAACTCTGGGGCCAACGTCCTGACTTTC.

The J gene is TRBJ2-6, the V gene TRBV11-2; 7 nucleotides line up with TRBD1. V trimming: 5 bases; J trimming: 0 bases; junction bases outside the gene matches: 10. This CDR3 contains 18 residues. Looked up from germline, CDR1 is SGHAT and CDR2 is FQNNGV. CDR3 residues: CASSPSTGLPSGANVLTF. CDR3 DNA: TGTGCCAGCAGCCCTTCGACAGGGTTACCCTCTGGGGCCAACGTCCTGACTTTC.

V and J are TRBV28 and TRBJ2-7; D may match TRBD1 or TRBD2 (5 bases each). CDR1 is MDHEN and CDR2 is SYDVKM in the germline V gene. The V end was cut by 2 bases, the J end by 3 bases, with 14 bases between. The length of the CDR3 is 15 residues. CDR3 sequence: CASSLMWSGSYEQYF. The CDR3 DNA sequence: TGTGCCAGCAGTTTAATGTGGTCAGGGAGCTACGAGCAGTACTTC.

The chain uses TRBV15 and TRBJ2-7; possible D gene TRBD2, 6 bases. V was pared by 0 bases and J by 12 bases, with 21 bases between. CDR1 is LNHNV, CDR2 YYDKDF, per germline (reference sequence). The CDR3 extends over 15 amino acids. CDR3 coding DNA: TGTGCCACCAGCAGAGATAGGCTCACGACGGGGAGGACGTACGTC. It encodes CATSRDRLTTGRTYV.

The J gene is TRBJ2-4, the V gene TRBV12-3 or TRBV12-4, with D hard to call. V shed 5 bases and J shed 0 bases, with 8 bases lying between them. The CDR3 sequence is 14 residues long. CDR3 loop: CASSLPLAKNIQYF. The CDR3, as DNA: TGTGCCAGCAGTCTTCCCCTAGCCAAAAACATTCAGTACTTC.

This clonotype was observed a single time. The rearrangement joins TRBV3-1 to TRBJ1-6; D possibly corresponds to TRBD1 (5 bases). The CDR3 sequence is 14 residues long. V was clipped by 11 bases and J by 6 bases, with 17 bases between them. Germline V gives CDR1 LGHDT, CDR2 YNNKEL (reference sequence). In DNA, the CDR3 is TGTGCCGGCACGCCGGGGGGTGGTAATTCACCCCTCCACTTT. Its translation: CAGTPGGGNSPLHF. The full variable domain, with the rest looked up from reference TRBV3-1 and TRBJ1-6, is DTAVSQTPKYLVTQMGNDKSIKCEQNLGHDTMYWYKQDSKKFLKIMFSYNNKELIINETVPNRFSPKSPDKAHLNLHINSLELGDSAVYFCAGTPGGGNSPLHFGNGTRLTVT.

CDR3 coding DNA: TGTGCCAGCAGTTCCCAGGGGGCAGGGGAGCAGTACGTC. Amino acid sequence: CASSSQGAGEQYV. This chain uses TRBV12-3 or TRBV12-4 with TRBJ2-7, with TRBD1 matching over 8 bases. V dropped 4 bases and J dropped 7; count of bases not matched to a gene: 6. This CDR3 has 13 amino acids.

The chain is built from TRBV12-3 or TRBV12-4 and TRBJ1-1, with 8 bases that match TRBD1. This CDR3 region has 15 residues. The V gene end was trimmed by 5 bases and the J gene end by 3 bases; junction bases not matched to a gene: 8. DNA for the CDR3: TGTGCCAGCAGTAATCAGGGGGCTTGGGACACTGAAGCTTTCTTT. Amino acid sequence: CASSNQGAWDTEAFF.

The chain uses TRBV6-2 or TRBV6-3 and TRBJ2-7; maybe TRBD1 (5 bases). Trimming took 1 base from V and 6 from J, leaving 16 bases between them. The CDR3 length is 15 residues. Germline V gene data show CDR1 as MNHEY and CDR2 as SVGEGT. In DNA form, the CDR3 reads TGTGCCAGCAGTTACTGGGGCCCCTCCAAACGCGAGCAGTACTTC. Residues: CASSYWGPSKREQYF.

The V call is TRBV15, the J call TRBJ1-1; D is perhaps TRBD1 (5 bases). Trimming cost V 0 bases and J 2 bases, with 13 bases left between them. This CDR3 spans 16 amino acids. CDR1 LNHNV and CDR2 YYDKDF come from the germline V gene (reference sequence). The CDR3 region has the DNA TGTGCCACCAGCAGAGATCCCCCAGGGCCAAACACTGAAGCTTTCTTT. It is translated as CATSRDPPGPNTEAFF.

V is TRBV7-2 and J is TRBJ2-7, with D maybe TRBD1 (6 bases). V was pared by 6 bases and J by 3 bases, with 18 bases between. The V gene's germline CDR1 is SGHTA and CDR2 FQGNSA. The CDR3 consists of 15 residues. The CDR3 region has the DNA TGTGCCAGCAGAGAAGGGGGTTTAGGGGTCTACGAGCAGTACTTC. This sequence encodes CASREGGLGVYEQYF. Full variable domain (outside the CDR3, taken from reference TRBV7-2 and TRBJ2-7): GAGVSQSPSNKVTEKGKDVELRCDPISGHTALYWYRQSLGQGLEFLIYFQGNSAPDKSGLPSDRFSAERTGGSVSTLTIQRTQQEDSAVYLCASREGGLGVYEQYFGPGTRLTVT.

The V call is TRBV19, the J call TRBJ1-1; 8 positions match TRBD1. In germline, CDR1 is LNHDA, CDR2 SQIVND (reference sequence). The CDR3 consists of 14 residues. The trim removed 7 bases at V and 4 bases at J, leaving 8 bases unmatched. This CDR3 reads CASNKRQGFTEAFF. The DNA of the CDR3 is TGTGCCAGTAACAAGAGACAGGGGTTCACTGAAGCTTTCTTT.

This rearrangement joins TRBV21-1 to TRBJ2-2; the D call of TRBD1 is as the table states it, not checked on the DNA. TRBV21-1 is assigned pseudogene status. This CDR3 is built from 17 residues. Here the CDR3 reads CANPGTALLSNTGELFF. The CDR3 DNA sequence: TGTGCCAACCCAGGGACAGCTCTCCTCTCGAACACCGGGGAGCTGTTTTTT.